The 16 T cell receptor beta chains reported below all come from one sample, sequenced in a study of T-cell memory formation after mild COVID-19. TCRdb used MiXCR to reprocess the 5' RACE reads, holding one entry per CDR3 protein. Here the sample spans 120,000 to 150,000 distinct CDR3 sequences, about 5.5% being singletons. Sequenced sample: PBMCs or a T cell subset sorted from them (not recorded which). The source of these receptors is an adult woman who had mild COVID-19 (a few samples of this study predate the infection). Cell type and time point are not known.

Many counts were recorded for this clonotype. V is TRBV29-1 and J is TRBJ2-7; the match to TRBD1 covers 7 bases. V shed 7 bases and J 3 bases; nucleotides not matched to a gene: 6. CDR3 size: 12 residues. The germline CDR1 and CDR2 sequences are SQVTM and ANQGSEA. The CDR3 loop reads CSARQGDYEQYF. CDR3 nucleotides: TGCAGCGCGAGACAGGGAGACTACGAGCAGTACTTC.

In nucleotides, the CDR3 is TGCGCCAGCAGCCCCGGAGGGCGGGGGGGCCTAGATACGCAGTATTTT. Translation: CASSPGGRGGLDTQYF. This chain joins TRBV5-1 and TRBJ2-3; TRBD2 matches at 9 bases. With V trimmed by 4 bases and J by 5 bases, 11 bases remained unmatched. The V gene's germline CDR1 is SGHRS and CDR2 YFSETQ. The length of the CDR3 is 16 residues.

This clonotype was seen a handful of times. The chain recombines TRBV7-9 with TRBJ2-6; D gene ambiguous. This CDR3 comprises 14 residues. V was trimmed by 7 bases and J by 5 bases, leaving 12 bases between them. Germline CDR1 reads SEHNR; CDR2 reads FQNEAQ (reference sequence). CDR3 in amino acids: CASTQTGRANVLTF. The DNA of the CDR3 is TGTGCCAGCACCCAGACCGGACGGGCCAACGTCCTGACTTTC. Using reference TRBV7-9 and TRBJ2-6 for the parts outside the CDR3, the full variable domain is DTGVSQNPRHKITKRGQNVTFRCDPISEHNRLYWYRQTLGQGPEFLTYFQNEAQLEKSRLLSDRFSAERPKGSFSTLEIQRTEQGDSAMYLCASTQTGRANVLTFGAGSRLTVL.

The chain is built from TRBV10-3 and TRBJ2-7; D is possibly TRBD1 or TRBD2 (7 bases each). The CDR3 is made up of 12 amino acids. The germline V gene has CDR1 ENHRY and CDR2 SYGVKD. V gave up 2 bases and J gave up 13 bases, with 15 bases separating them. CDR3: CAISEPGEGAYF. CDR3 coding DNA: TGTGCCATCAGTGAGCCAGGGGAGGGGGCCTACTTC.

This chain connects TRBV5-6 to TRBJ1-4, with unresolved D. The germline V and J ends were trimmed by 2 bases and 3 bases, with 11 bases remaining between them. The germline V gene has CDR1 SGHDT and CDR2 YYEEEE. This CDR3 region has 15 residues. The CDR3 coding sequence is TGTGCCAGCAGCTTAGGCCTTTCTTCTAATGAAAAACTGTTTTTT. Amino acids: CASSLGLSSNEKLFF.

A few counts support this clonotype. This chain links TRBV25-1 with TRBJ2-5; 7 bases match TRBD1. Unmatched junction bases numbered 6, after V lost 7 bases and J lost 4 bases. The CDR3 runs to 13 residues. CDR1 is MGHDK and CDR2 is SYGVNS in the germline V gene. The CDR3 protein is CASTSTGSETQYF. Written as DNA, the CDR3 is TGTGCCAGCACTTCGACAGGGTCAGAGACCCAGTACTTC.

Only a few counts were recorded for this clonotype. This sequence joins TRBV5-1 and TRBJ1-5; TRBD1 aligns across 7 bases. Germline assignment: CDR1 SGHRS and CDR2 YFSETQ. Losses at the gene ends were 4 bases for V and 2 bases for J; bases not matched to a gene: 9. The CDR3 runs to 16 residues. CDR3 in amino acids: CASSVSGGNGNQPQHF. CDR3 coding DNA: TGCGCCAGCAGCGTCTCAGGGGGTAATGGCAATCAGCCCCAGCATTTT.

This chain joins TRBV7-3 and TRBJ2-7; D is undetermined. The CDR3 runs to 15 residues. Germline V gene sequence: CDR1 SGHTA, CDR2 FQGTGA. Trimming cost V 3 bases and J 2 bases, with 14 bases left between them. CDR3 sequence reads: CASSLAADPAYEQYF. The CDR3 region has the DNA TGTGCCAGCAGCTTGGCCGCGGACCCGGCCTACGAGCAGTACTTC.

This chain connects TRBV9 to TRBJ1-1, with 7 bases matching TRBD1. Germline CDR1 SGDLS, CDR2 YYNGEE. CDR3 size: 19 residues. The V segment lost 4 bases and the J segment 6 bases; nucleotides outside the gene matches: 24. The CDR3 sequence: CASSPRHTTTGFSSAEAFF. The CDR3 DNA sequence: TGTGCCAGCAGCCCCCGTCATACCACGACAGGGTTCTCCTCGGCTGAAGCTTTCTTT.

A few counts support this clonotype. The V gene is TRBV19, the J gene TRBJ2-7, with 10 bases identical to TRBD1. Trimming at V came to 5 bases and at J to 2 bases, leaving 9 bases not matched to a gene. Germline CDR1 and CDR2: LNHDA and SQIVND (reference sequence). This CDR3 has 16 amino acids. CDR3 DNA: TGTGCCAGTAGTCCAAGGCGGGACAGGGGCGCCTACGAGCAGTACTTC. This codes for CASSPRRDRGAYEQYF.

At least ten counts were recorded for this clonotype. The chain joins TRBV12-3 or TRBV12-4 to TRBJ2-5; a weak D match, TRBD1 (6 bases). CDR3 length equals 13 residues. Deletions cut 7 bases from V and 4 bases from J, with 13 bases between. The CDR3 is CASTQGGRETQYF. CDR3 nucleotide sequence: TGTGCCAGCACCCAAGGGGGTCGAGAGACCCAGTACTTC.

This clonotype was detected ten times or more. The rearrangement uses TRBV12-3 or TRBV12-4 and TRBJ2-1; 8 bases fit TRBD2. This CDR3 has 16 residues. V was pared by 3 bases and J by 12 bases, with 16 bases of the junction left unmatched. The CDR3 region is CASSFLGAGANGGQFF. The DNA for the CDR3 is TGTGCCAGCAGTTTTCTTGGAGCGGGAGCAAATGGCGGGCAGTTCTTC.

V is TRBV5-6 and J is TRBJ1-3; D gene unclear. In germline, CDR1 is SGHDT, CDR2 YYEEEE. This CDR3 contains 17 residues. Trimming took off 0 bases at V and 0 bases at J, with 13 bases between the two ends. The CDR3 DNA follows: TGTGCCAGCAGCTTGGCCGGAGGACCCAACTCTGGAAACACCATATATTTT. Protein: CASSLAGGPNSGNTIYF. The full variable domain, rest sourced from reference TRBV5-6 and TRBJ1-3, is DAGVTQSPTHLIKTRGQQVTLRCSPKSGHDTVSWYQQALGQGPQFIFQYYEEEERQRGNFPDRFSGHQFPNYSSELNVNALLLGDSALYLCASSLAGGPNSGNTIYFGEGSWLTVV.

This clonotype has at least ten counts. This rearrangement joins TRBV20-1 to TRBJ2-3; 7 bases match TRBD2. J gave up 0 bases and V 3 bases, and 3 bases lay outside the gene matches. Germline loops: CDR1 DFQATT, CDR2 SNEGSKA (reference sequence). The CDR3 consists of 14 residues. The CDR3 reads CSARTSQSTDTQYF. DNA for the CDR3: TGCAGTGCTAGGACTAGCCAGAGCACAGATACGCAGTATTTT.

This clonotype occurred a few times. The chain recombines TRBV7-2 with TRBJ2-1; possible D gene TRBD2, 6 bases. The CDR3 sequence is 17 residues long. Germline assignment: CDR1 SGHTA and CDR2 FQGNSA. V was pared by 3 bases and J by 6 bases, with 21 bases between. Here the CDR3 DNA reads TGTGCCAGCAGCTTGGCAACTAGCCCCAGGAGGTCCAATGAGCAGTTCTTC. Translating it yields CASSLATSPRRSNEQFF.

This clonotype was detected only a few times. This chain connects TRBV24-1 to TRBJ1-2, with TRBD1 as a possible D gene (5 bases). Trimming shortened V by 5 bases and J by 6 bases, and 9 bases separated the two germline ends. In germline, CDR1 is KGHDR, CDR2 SFDVKD. This CDR3 is 12 amino acids long. CDR3 bases: TGTGCCACCAGTGCGGTAGGGGATGGCTACACCTTC. This encodes CATSAVGDGYTF.